These T cell receptor beta chains were read from a single sample in a study of T cells after yellow fever vaccination. TCRdb re-called the 5' RACE reads with MiXCR, one entry per CDR3 protein. The table shows approximately 510,000 distinct CDR3 sequences, with roughly a fifth occurring only once. The input for sequencing was PBMCs, taken 21 days after the first yellow fever vaccination. All receptors derive from a young man who received the YFV17D yellow fever vaccine. Both conserved end residues are part of each CDR3. The order of the fields is clone size, J gene, D gene, V gene, CDR3 DNA, CDR3 protein. A D gene is named only where the DNA matches it firmly. Size tells how often a clone was seen (once, few, many) or the class of an expanded clone, and some rows leave it out.

>-|TRBJ1-2|-|TRBV2
TGTGCCAGCAGGGACCGCAAGGGGTATGGCTACACCTTC
CASRDRKGYGYTF
>-|TRBJ1-2|-|TRBV15
TGTGCCACCAGCAGGGGAGGGGACGGCTACACCTTC
CATSRGGDGYTF
>-|TRBJ2-4|TRBD2|TRBV5-6
TGTGCCAGCAGCGCCGGCAGCGGGGGGGGCCTAGCCAAAAACATTCAGTACTTC
CASSAGSGGGLAKNIQYF
>few|TRBJ2-7|TRBD2|TRBV7-6
TGTGCCAGCAGCCCCACCGGGACTAGCAGTTACGAGCAGTACTTC
CASSPTGTSSYEQYF
>-|TRBJ2-3|-|TRBV7-9
TGTGCCAGCACCCCAGGATCAGGGGGGAGCACAGATACGCAGTATTTT
CASTPGSGGSTDTQYF
>few|TRBJ1-4|TRBD1|TRBV5-5
TGTGCCAGCAGCTTGATACAGGGGGATGAAAAACTGTTTTTT
CASSLIQGDEKLFF
>-|TRBJ1-2|-|TRBV20-1
TGCAGTGCTAGAGATCTTGGATTTAACTATGGCTACACCTTC
CSARDLGFNYGYTF
>-|TRBJ1-5|-|TRBV28
TGTGCCAGCACGCCCAACAAGCAGGGGAGGTGGAGCAATCAGCCCCAGCATTTT
CASTPNKQGRWSNQPQHF
>few|TRBJ2-4|-|TRBV20-1
TGCAGTGCGGGCCGACAGGGACTAGCCAAAAACATTCAGTACTTC
CSAGRQGLAKNIQYF
>few|TRBJ2-5|-|TRBV28
TGTGCCAGCACCCTTCCAGGACCCCAAGAGACCCAGTACTTC
CASTLPGPQETQYF
>few|TRBJ2-3|-|TRBV29-1
TGCAGCCTAGGCGGGGCCCATAATAGCACAGATACGCAGTATTTT
CSLGGAHNSTDTQYF
>few|TRBJ2-3|-|TRBV7-2
TGTGCCAGCAGTTCAAATCGAGATACGCAGTATTTT
CASSSNRDTQYF
>-|TRBJ2-3|-|TRBV27
TGTGCCAGCAGTTTATCACTGCAGGAACGCACAGATACGCAGTATTTT
CASSLSLQERTDTQYF
>few|TRBJ2-5|-|TRBV12-3/TRBV12-4
TGTGCCAGCAGTTTTACCCTGGTCCAAGAGACCCAGTACTTC
CASSFTLVQETQYF
>few|TRBJ1-5|-|TRBV20-1
TGCAGTGCTAGAATTCAGGGGCGGGGGAATCAGCCCCAGCATTTT
CSARIQGRGNQPQHF
>-|TRBJ2-6|-|TRBV9
TGTGCCAGCAGCGTAGGCGGGCAGGTTAGCTCTGGGGCCAACGTCCTGACTTTC
CASSVGGQVSSGANVLTF
>-|TRBJ1-1|-|TRBV6-2/TRBV6-3
TGTGCCAGCAGTTATTCTTACACTGAAGCTTTCTTT
CASSYSYTEAFF
>few|TRBJ2-5|TRBD1|TRBV28
TGTGCCAGCAGTTTATTACGGGACAGGCGAGAGACCCAGTACTTC
CASSLLRDRRETQYF
>-|TRBJ2-7|TRBD1|TRBV7-6
TGTGCCAGCAGCTCATCCCCTCCGGGACAGGGGGCGCGTGAGCAGTACTTC
CASSSSPPGQGAREQYF
>few|TRBJ2-2|TRBD2|TRBV7-9
TGTGCCAGCAGCTTAATCCAGCGGGGGGACACCGGGGAGCTGTTTTTT
CASSLIQRGDTGELFF
>-|TRBJ1-5|-|TRBV29-1
TGCAGCGTTGTTACGGGGAATCAGCCCCAGCATTTT
CSVVTGNQPQHF
>few|TRBJ1-5|TRBD1|TRBV11-2
TGTGCCAGCAGTGGACAGGAACGGCAGCCCCAGCATTTT
CASSGQERQPQHF
>-|TRBJ2-2|-|TRBV7-8
TGTGCCAGCACTTCCGATCCGGACGGCTACCGCACCGGGGAGCTGTTTTTT
CASTSDPDGYRTGELFF
>many|TRBJ2-5|TRBD1|TRBV7-9
TGTGCCAGCACACCGGGACAGGGCTTTGTTCGGCGGGAGACCCAGTACTTC
CASTPGQGFVRRETQYF
>-|TRBJ2-5|TRBD2|TRBV7-9
TGTGCCAGCAGCTCCAGGCGACTAGCTTTCCAAGAGACCCAGTACTTC
CASSSRRLAFQETQYF